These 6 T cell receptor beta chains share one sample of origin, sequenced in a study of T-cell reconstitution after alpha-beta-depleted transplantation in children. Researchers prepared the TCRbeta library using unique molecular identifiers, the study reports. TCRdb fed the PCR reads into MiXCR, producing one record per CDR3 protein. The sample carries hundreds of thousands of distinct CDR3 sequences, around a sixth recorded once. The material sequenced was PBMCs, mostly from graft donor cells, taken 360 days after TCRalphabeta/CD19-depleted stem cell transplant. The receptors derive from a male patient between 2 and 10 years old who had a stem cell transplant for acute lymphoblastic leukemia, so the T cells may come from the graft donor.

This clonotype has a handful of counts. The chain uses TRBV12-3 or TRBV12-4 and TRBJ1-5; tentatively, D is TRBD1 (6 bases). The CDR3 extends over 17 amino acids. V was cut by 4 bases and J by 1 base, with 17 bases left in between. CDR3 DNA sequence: TGTGCCAGCAGTTCCGCCGGGGGGGGCTCCAGCAATCAGCCCCAGCATTTT. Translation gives CASSSAGGGSSNQPQHF.

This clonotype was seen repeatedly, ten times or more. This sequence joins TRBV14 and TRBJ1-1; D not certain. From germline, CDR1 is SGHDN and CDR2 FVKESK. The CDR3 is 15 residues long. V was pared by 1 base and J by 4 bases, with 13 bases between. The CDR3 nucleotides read TGTGCCAGCAGCCAAGCTCCTCTGGGGATCACTGAAGCTTTCTTT. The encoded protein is CASSQAPLGITEAFF.

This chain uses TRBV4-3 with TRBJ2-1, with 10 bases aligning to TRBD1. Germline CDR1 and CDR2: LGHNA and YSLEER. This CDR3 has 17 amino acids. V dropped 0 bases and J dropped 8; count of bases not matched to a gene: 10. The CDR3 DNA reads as TGCGCCAGCAGCCAAGAAACCGGGACAGGGGCCTGGGATGAGCAGTTCTTC. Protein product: CASSQETGTGAWDEQFF.

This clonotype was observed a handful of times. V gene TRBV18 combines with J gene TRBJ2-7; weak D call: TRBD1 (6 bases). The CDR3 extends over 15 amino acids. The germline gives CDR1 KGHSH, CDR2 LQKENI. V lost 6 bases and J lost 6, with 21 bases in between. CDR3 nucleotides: TGTGCCAGCTCCTCGTTAAGCAGGGGTCCAGGCGAGCAGTACTTC. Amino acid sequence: CASSSLSRGPGEQYF.

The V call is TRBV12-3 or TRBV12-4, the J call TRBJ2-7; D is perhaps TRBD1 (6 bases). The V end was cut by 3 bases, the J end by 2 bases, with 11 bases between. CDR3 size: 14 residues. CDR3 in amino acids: CASSLPGVAYEQYF. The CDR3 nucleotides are TGTGCCAGCAGTTTGCCAGGGGTCGCCTACGAGCAGTACTTC.

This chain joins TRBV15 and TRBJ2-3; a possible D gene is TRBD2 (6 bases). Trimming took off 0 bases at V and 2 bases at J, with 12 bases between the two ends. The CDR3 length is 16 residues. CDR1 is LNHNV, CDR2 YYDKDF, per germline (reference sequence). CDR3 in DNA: TGTGCCACCAGCAGAGAGGCGGGATTCTTCACAGATACGCAGTATTTT. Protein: CATSREAGFFTDTQYF.